This T cell receptor (beta chain) appears in the sequencing data of a study of identical twins. With 0 bases clipped from V and 4 bases from J, the junction kept 8 bases outside the gene matches. The germline V gene has CDR1 SGDLS and CDR2 YYNGEE. This CDR3 has 17 residues. TCRdb independently ran MiXCR on the 5' RACE reads; one entry per CDR3 protein. The data contain 200,000 or so distinct CDR3 sequences, around 8.1% of them seen just once; the ten biggest clones take up 1.5% to 2.5%. The same specimen was also included in a second study, on yellow fever vaccine responses in identical twins.

V gene TRBV9 combines with J gene TRBJ2-3; 10 positions match TRBD2. This clonotype was obtained from a young woman in good health. The material sequenced was memory (CD45RO+) T cells sorted from blood. CDR3 nucleotides: TGTGCCAGCAGCGTAGTGAGCGGGGGGGCTCAGTCAGATACGCAGTATTTT. Its protein product is CASSVVSGGAQSDTQYF. Filled out from reference TRBV9 and TRBJ2-3, the complete variable domain reads DSGVTQTPKHLITATGQRVTLRCSPRSGDLSVYWYQQSLDQGLQFLIQYYNGEERAKGNILERFSAQQFPDLHSELNLSSLELGDSALYFCASSVVSGGAQSDTQYFGPGTRLTVL.